The clone carrying this T cell receptor beta chain was counted many times. The antigen is undetermined. CDR3 size: 17 residues. Germline V gene sequence: CDR1 MNHNS, CDR2 SASEGT. V lost 5 bases, J lost 1 base, and 9 bases stayed unmatched. The data originate from a study of regulatory T cells in long-lasting Graves disease. CDR3 regions were amplified by Arm-PCR using iRepertoire HTBI primers to build TCR beta libraries. TCRdb ran MiXCR on the multiplex PCR reads and lists one entry per CDR3 protein. The repertoire holds about 540,000 distinct CDR3 sequences, with about 13% as singletons. Findings and caveats of the study: Persistent cases favored TRBV28, TRBJ1-2 and TRBJ2-5.

As to time point: newly diagnosed GD, antithyroid drugs for less than 3 months. Extracted RNA from PBMCs served as the source of the TCR library. The same sample was also studied in work on T cells in Graves' hyperthyroidism and ophthalmopathy. Per that study: HTBI primers were used for first-round RT-PCR of the TCR CDR3.

This TCR came from a young man with Graves disease. The source was peripheral blood mononuclear cells (PBMCs), collected at new diagnosis, from a patient treated with antithyroid drugs. The V call is TRBV6-1, the J call TRBJ1-5; 9 bases are a match to TRBD1. CDR3 nucleotide sequence: TGTGCCAGCAGTACCCGGACAGGGGCGGGAAGCAATCAGCCCCAGCATTTT. It translates to CASSTRTGAGSNQPQHF.